One and the same sample provided the 23 T cell receptor beta chains below, sequenced in a study of prognosis after radiotherapy for stage I lung cancer. Amplification of TCR beta CDR3 from genomic DNA used two-round multiplex PCR. The first round of PCR was done with primers that matched each TRBV and TRBJ gene. TCRdb recomputed calls from the multiplex PCR reads with MiXCR, one row per CDR3 protein. This repertoire shows 51,000 or so distinct CDR3 sequences, 30% to 35% found once; its top ten account for roughly 9.4%. The sequenced sample was PBMCs, obtained before or after stereotactic body radiation therapy (not recorded which). These receptors were collected from a donor over 45 with non-small cell lung cancer.

This clonotype came up many times. The CDR3: CASSPSGHEKLFF. The CDR3 DNA sequence: TGCGCCAGCAGCCCTTCTGGGCATGAAAAACTGTTTTTT. This chain uses TRBV4-3 with TRBJ1-4; D call uncertain. The V end was cut by 4 bases, the J end by 6 bases, with 9 bases between. CDR1 and CDR2 from the germline V gene are LGHNA and YSLEER. The CDR3 runs to 13 residues.

Concerning this clonotype: A far larger clone is just one base off, so this is likely a read error. The chain joins TRBV6-2 or TRBV6-3 to TRBJ2-7; D remains ambiguous. V dropped 5 bases and J dropped 6 bases, with 14 bases sitting between them. The germline CDR1 and CDR2 sequences are MNHEY and SVGEGT. The CDR3 contains 13 residues. The chain's CDR3 is CASSVEPYAEQYF. CDR3 bases: TGTGCCAGCAGTGTAGAGCCCTACGCCGAGCAGTACTTC.

As to this clonotype: A much more abundant neighbour one base away suggests this may be a read error. This sequence joins TRBV6-1 and TRBJ1-1; 7 bases line up with TRBD1. Trimming cost V 5 bases and J 7 bases; bases outside gene matches: 10. The CDR3 sequence is 14 residues long. CDR1 is MNHNS, CDR2 SASEGT, per germline. Written as DNA, the CDR3 is TGTGCCAGCAGTCCTAGACAGGGAAGACATGAAGCTTTCTTT. Translation: CASSPRQGRHEAFF.

This clonotype was observed at least ten times. V and J are TRBV18 and TRBJ2-1, with D possibly being TRBD1 (7 bases). Germline lookup yields CDR1 KGHSH and CDR2 LQKENI. This CDR3 has 16 residues. Trimming took off 2 bases at V and 0 bases at J, with 11 bases between the two ends. CDR3 nucleotides: TGTGCCAGCTCACCAAACAGGGGAGGCTCCTACAATGAGCAGTTCTTC. This sequence encodes CASSPNRGGSYNEQFF.

There are many counts of this clonotype. This chain connects TRBV4-3 to TRBJ2-1, with 10 positions matching TRBD2. The CDR3 totals 16 residues. With V trimmed by 3 bases and J by 9 bases, 11 bases remained unmatched. In germline, CDR1 is LGHNA, CDR2 YSLEER. The CDR3 region has the DNA TGCGCCAGCAGCCATGTTCCTAGCGGGAGCCCAGGTGAGCAGTTCTTC. Encoded protein: CASSHVPSGSPGEQFF.

On this clonotype: This may stem from a read error, because a much larger clone lies one nucleotide away. The J gene is TRBJ1-4, the V gene TRBV27; no clear D. This CDR3 is 13 amino acids long. Trimming pared 4 bases from V and 6 bases from J, leaving 9 bases between. Germline V gene sequence: CDR1 MNHEY, CDR2 SMNVEV (reference sequence). The CDR3 protein is CASSWVMYEKLFF. CDR3 DNA: TGTGCCAGCAGTTGGGTTATGTATGAAAAACTGTTTTTT.

The V gene is TRBV29-1, the J gene TRBJ1-1; no reliable D call. The length of the CDR3 is 11 residues. V lost 4 bases to trimming and J lost 5 bases, with 8 bases between them. Germline V gives CDR1 SQVTM, CDR2 ANQGSEA. The CDR3 here is CSVVRRTEAFF. CDR3 DNA: TGCAGCGTTGTCAGGAGGACTGAAGCTTTCTTT.

In regard to this clonotype: This is likely an artifact of a read error, given a far larger clone one base away. The J gene is TRBJ2-7, the V gene TRBV6-2 or TRBV6-3; 9 bases map to TRBD1. Germline values: CDR1 MNHEY, CDR2 SVGEGT. CDR3 length: 14 residues. In DNA, the CDR3 is TGTGCCAGCAGTCGGGACAGGGTCATCTACGAGCATTACTTC. Encoded protein: CASSRDRVIYEHYF.

As to this clonotype: This may stem from a read error, because a much larger clone lies one nucleotide away. This chain connects TRBV2 to TRBJ1-1; TRBD1 agrees at 8 bases. Germline loops: CDR1 SNHLY, CDR2 FYNNEI. This CDR3 contains 13 residues. The CDR3 DNA reads as TGTGCCGGCAGTGACACAGGGGGGAGAGTGGCTTTCTTT. This codes for CAGSDTGGRVAFF.

Comment on this clonotype: Possible read error: a much larger clone is one base away. V is TRBV9 and J is TRBJ1-5; 9 nucleotides agree with TRBD1. Germline lookup yields CDR1 SGDLS and CDR2 YYNGEE. The CDR3 covers 19 residues. CDR3 amino acids: CASSTTRDRDGNSNQPRHF. Here the CDR3 DNA reads TGTGCCAGCAGCACCACCCGGGACAGGGATGGGAATAGCAATCAGCCCCGGCATTTT.

The chain recombines TRBV5-1 with TRBJ2-2; 9 positions agree with TRBD1. There are 17 residues in the CDR3. V was pared by 0 bases and J by 5 bases, with 8 bases of the junction left unmatched. Germline-derived CDR1 and CDR2 are SGHRS and YFSETQ. CDR3: CASSLDSTGGMTGELFF. The CDR3, as DNA: TGCGCCAGCAGCTTGGATTCTACAGGGGGCATGACCGGGGAGCTGTTTTTT.

The sample holds many counts of this clonotype. The gene calls are TRBV6-2 or TRBV6-3 and TRBJ1-5; D remains ambiguous. The V and J ends lost 1 base and 5 bases respectively, with 6 bases between them. The CDR3 extends over 13 amino acids. CDR1 is MNHEY, CDR2 SVGEGT, per germline. Here the CDR3 reads CASSYYRDQPQHF. CDR3 DNA: TGTGCCAGCAGTTACTACCGGGATCAGCCCCAGCATTTT.

This clonotype was seen at least ten times. The chain's CDR3 is CASSIRVDQPQHF. The CDR3, as DNA: TGTGCCAGTAGTATACGGGTTGACCAGCCCCAGCATTTT. The chain joins TRBV19 to TRBJ1-5, with D uncertain. The CDR3 spans 13 residues. Germline CDR1 LNHDA, CDR2 SQIVND (reference sequence). The V and J ends lost 2 bases and 7 bases respectively, with 9 bases between them.

As concerns this clonotype: One junction end disagrees with the germline gene, perhaps due to a read error. The J gene is TRBJ2-1, the V gene TRBV29-1; the D call may be TRBD1 or TRBD2 (5 bases each). Germline values: CDR1 SQVTM, CDR2 ANQGSEA. The CDR3 runs 14 residues. CDR3 region: CSVEEGPSYNEHFF. As DNA, the CDR3 is TGCAGCGTTGAAGAGGGACCCTCCTACAATGAGCATTTCTTC.

This clonotype was seen ten or more times. The V call is TRBV24-1, the J call TRBJ2-1, with D unresolved. Trimming shortened V by 3 bases and J by 3 bases, and 8 bases separated the two germline ends. Germline CDR1 reads KGHDR; CDR2 reads SFDVKD. The length of the CDR3 is 14 residues. The CDR3 sequence: CATSDPRGYNEQFF. Written as DNA, the CDR3 is TGTGCCACCAGTGATCCCCGCGGCTACAATGAGCAGTTCTTC.

This clonotype was counted a single time. This may arise from a read error, as a much more abundant clone is one base away. This rearrangement joins TRBV25-1 to TRBJ1-1; no reliable D call. The CDR3 sequence is 11 residues long. Germline V gene data show CDR1 as MGHDK and CDR2 as SYGVNS. V lost 9 bases and J lost 0, with 5 bases in between. In DNA, the CDR3 is TGTGCCAGTGGTATGAACACTGAAGCTTTCTTT. It codes for CASGMNTEAFF.

This clonotype was seen repeatedly, ten times or more. The chain joins TRBV19 to TRBJ2-3; no firm D call. V lost 3 bases to trimming and J lost 2 bases, with 18 bases between them. The CDR3 is 17 amino acids. CDR1 LNHDA and CDR2 SQIVND come from the germline V gene (reference sequence). This CDR3 is CASSINPRYHPTDTQYF. CDR3 DNA: TGTGCCAGTAGTATTAATCCCAGATACCACCCCACAGATACGCAGTATTTT.

The V gene is TRBV28, the J gene TRBJ1-2; D is unclear. Trimming removed 8 bases at V and 4 bases at J, with 8 bases between. This CDR3 has 11 amino acids. Germline V gives CDR1 MDHEN, CDR2 SYDVKM. For the CDR3, the DNA is TGTGCCAGCGACGACGTCTATGGCTACACCTTC. It specifies CASDDVYGYTF.

By its share, this clonotype is medium-sized. V usage is TRBV30 and J usage is TRBJ2-7, with 7 bases identical to TRBD1. Germline V lookup: CDR1 GTSNPN, CDR2 SVGIG (reference sequence). The ends lost 0 bases at V and 3 bases at J; junction bases unmatched: 2. This CDR3 contains 13 residues. The CDR3 nucleotides are TGTGCCTGGAGTGTACAGGGGATCTACGAGCAGTACTTC. Translation: CAWSVQGIYEQYF.

The rearrangement links TRBV20-1 to TRBJ2-1; a possible D gene is TRBD2 (7 bases). Germline CDR1 is DFQATT and CDR2 is SNEGSKA (reference sequence). This CDR3 spans 15 amino acids. The ends were cut back, 6 bases at V and 3 bases at J, with 18 bases in the middle. CDR3 coding DNA: TGCAGTGCCAGGGCATCGGGGGGCCGCTACAATGAGCAGTTCTTC. Translation: CSARASGGRYNEQFF.

This clonotype was recorded many times. A read error is likely, as this CDR3 ends without the conserved phenylalanine or tryptophan. This chain links TRBV6-1 with TRBJ2-7; D gene ambiguous. V shed 8 bases and J shed 3 bases, with 17 bases lying between them. The CDR3 runs 14 residues. Germline V gene data show CDR1 as MNHNS and CDR2 as SASEGT. The CDR3 DNA sequence: TGTGCCAGCCGAACCTTGCTAAGGGTCTACGAGCAGTACTCC. Its protein is CASRTLLRVYEQYS.

The chain couples TRBV18 to TRBJ2-3, with D tentatively TRBD1 (5 bases). From germline, CDR1 is KGHSH and CDR2 LQKENI. The CDR3 contains 14 residues. The germline V and J ends were trimmed by 3 bases and 4 bases, with 11 bases remaining between them. DNA for the CDR3: TGTGCCAGCTCACCGCAGGGAAGATCAGATACGCAGTATTTT. Its translation: CASSPQGRSDTQYF. Full variable domain (outside the CDR3, taken from reference TRBV18 and TRBJ2-3): NAGVMQNPRHLVRRRGQEARLRCSPMKGHSHVYWYRQLPEEGLKFMVYLQKENIIDESGMPKERFSAEFPKEGPSILRIQQVVRGDSAAYFCASSPQGRSDTQYFGPGTRLTVL.

At least ten counts were recorded for this clonotype. The chain carries TRBV6-4 and TRBJ1-6; D possibly corresponds to TRBD1 (5 bases). The CDR3 loop spans 14 amino acids. The V and J ends lost 6 bases and 7 bases respectively, with 13 bases between them. Germline CDR1 is MRHNA and CDR2 is SNTAGT. CDR3 in DNA: TGTGCCAGCAGACCCGGGACCGAAAATTCACCCCTCCACTTT. Its protein product is CASRPGTENSPLHF.